The 8 T cell receptor beta chains in this list originate from one sample, sequenced in a study of blood T cell repertoires in COVID-19. TCRdb's table, derived via immunoSEQ multiplex PCR, lists solely in-frame clones and lacks some. This table holds 130,000 to 150,000 clones, 88% found once. The sequenced sample consisted of peripheral blood. Every receptor here comes from a human donor in a cohort sampled during active COVID-19.

The V gene is TRBV5-1, the J gene TRBJ1-1, with D perhaps TRBD1 (5 bases). The CDR3 has 14 amino acids. V lost 3 bases and J 4 bases, leaving 13 bases between the germline ends. Germline V lookup: CDR1 SGHRS, CDR2 YFSETQ. The CDR3 here is CASSWTYMSTEAFF. DNA of the CDR3: TGCGCCAGCAGCTGGACATATATGAGCACTGAAGCTTTCTTT.

The chain links TRBV28 to TRBJ2-3, with 9 positions matching TRBD1. J gave up 3 bases and V 9 bases, and 4 bases lay outside the gene matches. CDR1 and CDR2 from the germline V gene are MDHEN and SYDVKM. The CDR3 loop spans 13 amino acids. The CDR3 spells CASSDRGTDTQYF. CDR3 DNA sequence: TGTGCCAGTTCGGACAGGGGTACAGATACGCAGTATTTT.

The chain couples TRBV18 to TRBJ2-1, with D tentatively TRBD1 (6 bases). The CDR3 runs to 13 residues. The V end lost 4 bases, the J end lost 5 bases, and 9 bases lay between the germline ends. The germline gives CDR1 KGHSH, CDR2 LQKENI. The DNA of the CDR3 is TGTGCCAGCTCACAAGGACAGAACAATGAGCAGTTCTTC. Translating it yields CASSQGQNNEQFF. Full variable domain (missing parts from reference TRBV18 and TRBJ2-1): NAGVMQNPRHLVRRRGQEARLRCSPMKGHSHVYWYRQLPEEGLKFMVYLQKENIIDESGMPKERFSAEFPKEGPSILRIQQVVRGDSAAYFCASSQGQNNEQFFGPGTRLTVL.

This clone is a singleton in its sample. The rearrangement uses TRBV19 and TRBJ2-3; 11 bases map to TRBD2. Germline CDR1 reads LNHDA; CDR2 reads SQIVND (reference sequence). The V gene end was trimmed by 8 bases and the J gene end by 4 bases; junction bases not matched to a gene: 8. CDR3 length: 15 amino acids. The CDR3 is CASAGIAGGADTQYF. In DNA form, the CDR3 reads TGTGCCAGTGCCGGGATAGCGGGAGGGGCAGATACGCAGTATTTT.

The chain joins TRBV9 to TRBJ1-1, with a weak D call TRBD1 (5 bases). V lost 0 bases, J lost 3 bases, and 9 bases lay in between. Germline V lookup: CDR1 SGDLS, CDR2 YYNGEE. This CDR3 region has 14 residues. As DNA, the CDR3 is TGTGCCAGCAGCGTAGAGGGGAAGGACACTGAAGCTTTCTTT. The encoded protein is CASSVEGKDTEAFF.

V usage is TRBV5-1 and J usage is TRBJ1-3; D call uncertain. Trimming took 4 bases from V and 0 from J, leaving 8 bases between them. Germline loops: CDR1 SGHRS, CDR2 YFSETQ. This CDR3 is built from 14 residues. The CDR3 sequence is CASSPGDSGNTIYF. Here the CDR3 DNA reads TGCGCCAGCAGCCCCGGGGACTCTGGAAACACCATATATTTT.

This chain uses TRBV7-2 with TRBJ1-2; 8 nucleotides match TRBD1. This CDR3 spans 14 amino acids. The germline gives CDR1 SGHTA, CDR2 FQGNSA. Trimming at V came to 4 bases and at J to 8 bases, leaving 9 bases not matched to a gene. CDR3 sequence (DNA): TGTGCCAGCAGCTCCGACCCCACAGGGGGAGGCTACACCTTC. It is translated as CASSSDPTGGGYTF.

This chain connects TRBV14 to TRBJ1-4; D is perhaps TRBD1 (5 bases). Germline V gene lookup returns CDR1 SGHDN and CDR2 FVKESK. The CDR3 has 15 amino acids. Deletions cut 0 bases from V and 5 bases from J, with 10 bases between. CDR3: CASSQDLRANEKLFF. Here the CDR3 DNA reads TGTGCCAGCAGCCAAGACCTCAGGGCAAATGAAAAACTGTTTTTT.